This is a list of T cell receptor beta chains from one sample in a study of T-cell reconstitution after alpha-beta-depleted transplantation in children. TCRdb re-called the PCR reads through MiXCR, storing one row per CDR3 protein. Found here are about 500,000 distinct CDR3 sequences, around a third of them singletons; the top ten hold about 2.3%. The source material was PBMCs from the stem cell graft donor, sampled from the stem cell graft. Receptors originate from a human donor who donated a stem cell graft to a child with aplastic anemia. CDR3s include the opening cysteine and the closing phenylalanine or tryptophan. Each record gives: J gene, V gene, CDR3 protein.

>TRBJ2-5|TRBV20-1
CSGLRESSQTQYF
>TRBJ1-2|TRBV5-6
CASSFMGEAEYGYTF
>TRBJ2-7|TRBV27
CASSLSIQLFTYEQYF
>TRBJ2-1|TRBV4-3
CASSQGGDYPYNEQFF
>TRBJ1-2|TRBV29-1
CSVPAPSGYGYTF
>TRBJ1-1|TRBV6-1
CASSEDLNTEAFF
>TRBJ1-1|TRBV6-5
CASSFRGRDTEAFF
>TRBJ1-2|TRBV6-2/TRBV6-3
CASRRTGETNYGYTF
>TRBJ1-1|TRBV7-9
CASTSEGNTEAFF
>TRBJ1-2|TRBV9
CASSVPRTGMGYGYTF
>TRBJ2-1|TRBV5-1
CASSFDGTSGNEQFF
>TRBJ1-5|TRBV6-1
CASSHPEGDQPQHF
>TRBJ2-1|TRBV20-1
CSAPTGKDEQFF
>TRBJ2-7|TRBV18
CASSPGRGSSYEQYF
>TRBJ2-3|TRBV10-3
CAIMASGGSTDTQYF
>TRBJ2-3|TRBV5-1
CASGQGAMVGYDTQYF
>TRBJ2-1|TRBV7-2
CASSKLAGVWEQFF
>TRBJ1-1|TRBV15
CATSIPGPGTEAFF
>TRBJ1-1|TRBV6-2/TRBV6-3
CASSDYGPTGTEAFF
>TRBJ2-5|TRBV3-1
CASSQATSGREETQYF
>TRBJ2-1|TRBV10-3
CAINGQGHEQFF
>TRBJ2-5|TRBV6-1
CASRGASVQETQYF
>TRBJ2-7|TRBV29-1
CSVEGAGTADFTTYEQYF
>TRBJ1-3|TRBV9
CASSGGGQASGNTIYF
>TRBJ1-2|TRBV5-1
CASSFRGLGYGYTF
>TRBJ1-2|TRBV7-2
CASSSGQMHGYTF
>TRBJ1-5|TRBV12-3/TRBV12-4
CASSPLRGAQPQHF
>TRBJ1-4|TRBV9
CASSTQTGVGEKLFF
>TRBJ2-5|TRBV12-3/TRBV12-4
CASSLGTVQETQYF